This T cell receptor beta chain was identified during a study of T cell changes during pregnancy in multiple sclerosis. Trimming took 0 bases from V and 2 from J; bases not matched to a gene: 4. Germline V CDR1 and CDR2: MNHEY, SVGAGI. This CDR3 has 16 amino acids. The method was immunoSEQ multiplex PCR; TCRdb's version includes in-frame clones alone and lacks a portion of them. The profile shows about 68,000 clones, about 89% of them singletons. The rearrangement uses TRBV6-5 and TRBJ2-3, with 8 bases that match TRBD2. The specimen was peripheral blood, collected in the second trimester of pregnancy. The receptor was isolated from a female donor with multiple sclerosis, enrolled in a pregnancy study. This CDR3 is CASSYSASGLTDTQYF. For the CDR3, the DNA is TGTGCCAGCAGTTACTCGGCTAGCGGGCTCACAGATACGCAGTATTTT.